This passage covers 28 T cell receptor beta chains from one sample sequenced in a study of vaccination effects on CD4 cells after COVID-19. These receptors have no known antigen. Generated by immunoSEQ multiplex PCR, the TCRdb table keeps only in-frame clones and is missing some. The sample holds around 45,000 clones, about 80% seen once. Expansion of antigen-specific CD4+ T cells with viral peptide pools was carried out by the ViraFEST assay before sequencing. It was after nine to ten days of culture that CD4+ T cells were isolated. The study found no prior SARS-CoV-2 infection in the vaccine recipients, who tested negative for nucleocapsid antibodies. This specimen was CD4+ T cells from PBMCs cultured with SARS-CoV-2 spike peptides, taken before COVID-19 vaccination. These receptors all come from a human donor who received a COVID-19 vaccine.

The chain couples TRBV12-3 or TRBV12-4 to TRBJ1-1; the D gene is possibly TRBD1 (6 bases). V lost 7 bases, J lost 11 bases, and 14 bases lay in between. CDR3 length: 11 amino acids. CDR3 sequence (DNA): TGTGCCAGCAAACAGGGAGATAAGGCTTTCTTT. Translating it yields CASKQGDKAFF.

This chain uses TRBV24-1 with TRBJ2-5; 13 bases align to TRBD2. This CDR3 comprises 16 residues. Germline loops: CDR1 KGHDR, CDR2 SFDVKD. The V gene end was trimmed by 2 bases and the J gene end by 5 bases; junction bases not matched to a gene: 4. The CDR3 nucleotides are TGTGCCACCAGTGATTCGAGGACTAGCGGGGGTGAGACCCAGTACTTC. It specifies CATSDSRTSGGETQYF.

This rearrangement joins TRBV2 to TRBJ2-5; the D gene is possibly TRBD2 (7 bases). V was clipped by 7 bases and J by 5 bases, with 17 bases between them. The CDR3 is made up of 14 amino acids. In germline, CDR1 is SNHLY, CDR2 FYNNEI. The CDR3 sequence: CASKVGGAGETQYF. The CDR3 DNA sequence: TGTGCCAGCAAAGTTGGGGGGGCGGGGGAGACCCAGTACTTC. The variable domain in full, with the rest retrieved from reference TRBV2 and TRBJ2-5, is EPEVTQTPSHQVTQMGQEVILRCVPISNHLYFYWYRQILGQKVEFLVSFYNNEISEKSEIFDDQFSVERPDGSNFTLKIRSTKLEDSAMYFCASKVGGAGETQYFGPGTRLLVL.

V and J are TRBV7-9 and TRBJ1-5, with 9 positions matching TRBD1. CDR3 length equals 13 residues. Germline CDR1 is SEHNR and CDR2 is FQNEAQ (reference sequence). Trimming removed 8 bases from V and 5 bases from J; junction bases left unmatched: 4. CDR3 amino acids: CASGQGTYQPQHF. CDR3 coding DNA: TGTGCCAGCGGACAGGGGACCTATCAGCCCCAGCATTTT.

The chain combines TRBV18 with TRBJ2-3; 7 bases agree with TRBD2. Germline lookup yields CDR1 KGHSH and CDR2 LQKENI. The CDR3 spans 16 residues. V was pared by 3 bases and J by 1 base, with 7 bases of the junction left unmatched. The CDR3 is CASSPLGLVRTDTQYF. The CDR3 DNA follows: TGTGCCAGCTCACCCCTAGGACTAGTGCGCACAGATACGCAGTATTTT.

V usage is TRBV19 and J usage is TRBJ1-5, with D possibly matching TRBD1 (5 bases). The V gene's germline CDR1 is LNHDA and CDR2 SQIVND (reference sequence). Trimming took off 3 bases at V and 7 bases at J, with 13 bases between the two ends. CDR3 length: 14 amino acids. The CDR3 loop reads CASSMGQGRQPQHF. CDR3 coding DNA: TGTGCCAGTAGTATGGGGCAAGGCCGGCAGCCCCAGCATTTT.

The chain is built from TRBV13 and TRBJ2-3, with 14 bases identical to TRBD2. This CDR3 is built from 15 residues. Germline CDR1 reads PRHDT; CDR2 reads FYEKMQ (reference sequence). V dropped 6 bases and J dropped 6; count of bases not matched to a gene: 5. CDR3: CASRMTSGGADTQYF. In nucleotides, the CDR3 is TGTGCCAGCAGGATGACTAGCGGGGGGGCGGATACGCAGTATTTT.

The J gene is TRBJ1-1, the V gene TRBV10-3, with D perhaps matching TRBD1 (5 bases). The CDR3 totals 15 residues. V was pared by 5 bases and J by 0 bases, with 13 bases between. CDR1 is ENHRY and CDR2 is SYGVKD in the germline V gene. Written as DNA, the CDR3 is TGTGCCATCAGTAAGAGGGGAGTCATGAACACTGAAGCTTTCTTT. It encodes CAISKRGVMNTEAFF.

This clone was counted between two and nine times. The chain has TRBV28 and TRBJ2-7; 10 bases fit TRBD1. This CDR3 has 17 amino acids. The trim removed 7 bases at V and 5 bases at J, leaving 17 bases unmatched. Germline CDR1 is MDHEN and CDR2 is SYDVKM. The CDR3 region has the DNA TGTGCCAGCAAAACGATTAGGACAGGGGGAATACTAAACGAGCAGTACGTC. Amino acid sequence: CASKTIRTGGILNEQYV.

This clone was seen a few times. The rearrangement uses TRBV6-2 or TRBV6-3 and TRBJ2-7; D ambiguous. The CDR3 is 15 amino acids. Germline lookup yields CDR1 MNHEY and CDR2 SVGEGT. V was trimmed by 0 bases and J by 2 bases, leaving 11 bases between them. CDR3 amino acids: CASSYSRGSPYEQYV. Here the CDR3 DNA reads TGTGCCAGCAGTTACTCGAGAGGCAGTCCCTACGAGCAGTACGTC.

The chain employs TRBV5-5 and TRBJ1-2; 7 bases map to TRBD1. In germline, CDR1 is SGHKS, CDR2 YYEKEE (reference sequence). The CDR3 loop spans 14 amino acids. After removal of 4 bases from V and 5 bases from J, the junction contained 8 bases not matched to a gene. The DNA for the CDR3 is TGTGCCAGCAGCAGAGGACAGGCTTTTTATGGCTACACCTTC. Amino acid sequence: CASSRGQAFYGYTF. The full variable domain, completed using reference TRBV5-5 and TRBJ1-2, is DAGVTQSPTHLIKTRGQQVTLRCSPISGHKSVSWYQQVLGQGPQFIFQYYEKEERGRGNFPDRFSARQFPNYSSELNVNALLLGDSALYLCASSRGQAFYGYTFGSGTRLTVV.

V is TRBV9 and J is TRBJ2-5; D gene uncertain. V was clipped by 1 base and J by 0 bases, with 7 bases between them. Germline V gene lookup returns CDR1 SGDLS and CDR2 YYNGEE. This CDR3 is built from 14 residues. This CDR3 is CASSVSLHQETQYF. CDR3 DNA sequence: TGTGCCAGCAGCGTATCCCTCCACCAAGAGACCCAGTACTTC. Full variable domain (outside the CDR3, taken from reference TRBV9 and TRBJ2-5): DSGVTQTPKHLITATGQRVTLRCSPRSGDLSVYWYQQSLDQGLQFLIQYYNGEERAKGNILERFSAQQFPDLHSELNLSSLELGDSALYFCASSVSLHQETQYFGPGTRLLVL.

The rearrangement joins TRBV5-1 to TRBJ2-3; 8 bases agree with TRBD2. CDR3 length: 15 residues. Per the germline V gene, CDR1 is SGHRS and CDR2 is YFSETQ. The ends lost 1 base at V and 3 bases at J; junction bases unmatched: 4. CDR3 sequence: CASSLPRGETDTQYF. The CDR3 DNA reads TGCGCCAGCAGCTTGCCGCGGGGGGAGACAGATACGCAGTATTTT.

The CDR3 coding sequence is TGCGCCAGCACCCGACGGGGGGGAGGCTACACCTTC. Encoded protein: CASTRRGGGYTF. The chain employs TRBV10-1 and TRBJ1-2, with D possibly TRBD1 on 5 matching bases. Germline loops: CDR1 WNHNN, CDR2 SYGVQD (reference sequence). The V end lost 7 bases, the J end lost 8 bases, and 14 bases lay between the germline ends. The CDR3 extends over 12 amino acids.

The chain couples TRBV5-6 to TRBJ2-5; D gene unclear. Germline V gene lookup returns CDR1 SGHDT and CDR2 YYEEEE. The CDR3 contains 14 residues. Trimming left V 0 bases short and J 4 bases short, with 10 bases between. This CDR3 reads CASSLVVTPETQYF. The CDR3 DNA is TGTGCCAGCAGCTTGGTAGTGACCCCAGAGACCCAGTACTTC.

The chain combines TRBV10-3 with TRBJ2-5; the match to TRBD2 covers 7 bases. The CDR3 loop spans 13 amino acids. J gave up 5 bases and V 5 bases, and 5 bases lay outside the gene matches. Looked up from germline, CDR1 is ENHRY and CDR2 is SYGVKD. The DNA of the CDR3 is TGTGCCATCAGTAGCGGGGCAGAGGAGACCCAGTACTTC. It is translated as CAISSGAEETQYF.

This clone was observed a single time. The V and J genes are TRBV3-1 (or the pseudogene TRBV3-2) and TRBJ1-4; the D is unclear. The CDR3 loop spans 14 amino acids. Deletions cut 1 base from V and 4 bases from J, with 7 bases between. Looked up from germline, CDR1 is LGHDT and CDR2 is YNNKEL (reference sequence). CDR3 sequence: CASSQGGFNEKLFF. The CDR3, as DNA: TGTGCCAGCAGCCAAGGGGGATTTAATGAAAAACTGTTTTTT.

The rearrangement joins TRBV7-9 to TRBJ2-3; D could derive from TRBD1 or TRBD2 (5 bases each). CDR3 length: 19 amino acids. Germline CDR1 is SEHNR and CDR2 is FQNEAQ (reference sequence). Trimming cost V 2 bases and J 1 base, with 22 bases left between them. This CDR3 is CASSLPLGSGSSGTDTQYF. In DNA form, the CDR3 reads TGTGCCAGCAGCTTACCGTTAGGGTCAGGGAGTTCCGGCACAGATACGCAGTATTTT.

This rearrangement joins TRBV5-1 to TRBJ1-1, with D uncertain. CDR3 length: 13 residues. The germline gives CDR1 SGHRS, CDR2 YFSETQ. The V end was cut by 2 bases, the J end by 5 bases, with 10 bases between. CDR3 region: CASSFMGGTEAFF. The CDR3 nucleotides read TGCGCCAGCAGCTTTATGGGTGGAACTGAAGCTTTCTTT.

V usage is TRBV9 and J usage is TRBJ2-1; the match to TRBD2 covers 9 bases. Germline-derived CDR1 and CDR2 are SGDLS and YYNGEE. This CDR3 region has 15 residues. Trimming cost V 2 bases and J 8 bases; bases outside gene matches: 8. The CDR3 DNA is TGTGCCAGCAGCGTGGGGCTAGCGGGGTCGGATGAGCAGTTCTTC. Protein product: CASSVGLAGSDEQFF. The entire variable domain, with the rest obtained from reference TRBV9 and TRBJ2-1, is as follows: DSGVTQTPKHLITATGQRVTLRCSPRSGDLSVYWYQQSLDQGLQFLIQYYNGEERAKGNILERFSAQQFPDLHSELNLSSLELGDSALYFCASSVGLAGSDEQFFGPGTRLTVL.

In this sample, this clone turned up a few times. The genes are TRBV19 and TRBJ2-1; TRBD1 agrees at 10 bases. Germline trimming cut 6 bases from V and 0 bases from J; bases unmatched to any gene: 2. The germline V gene encodes CDR1 LNHDA and CDR2 SQIVND (reference sequence). The CDR3 spans 15 residues. The CDR3 nucleotides read TGTGCCAGTAGACGGGACAGGGGCTCCTACAATGAGCAGTTCTTC. Protein product: CASRRDRGSYNEQFF.

The V and J genes are TRBV6-5 and TRBJ1-1; 7 bases fit TRBD1. After removal of 6 bases from V and 4 bases from J, the junction contained 8 bases not matched to a gene. The CDR3 covers 14 residues. Germline assignment: CDR1 MNHEY and CDR2 SVGAGI. The CDR3 sequence: CASRPTGLSTEAFF. The CDR3 DNA reads TGTGCCAGCAGACCGACAGGGCTTAGCACTGAAGCTTTCTTT.

This clone was counted a few times. The V and J genes are TRBV14 and TRBJ1-3; D unclear. V lost 5 bases and J lost 2, with 10 bases in between. Germline-derived CDR1 and CDR2 are SGHDN and FVKESK. The CDR3 totals 14 residues. CDR3 residues: CASSAAGTGNTIYF. CDR3 bases: TGTGCCAGCAGCGCCGCGGGGACTGGAAACACCATATATTTT.

This clone was picked up one time. The V and J genes are TRBV4-3 and TRBJ1-2, with 7 nucleotides matching TRBD1. The ends lost 0 bases at V and 5 bases at J; junction bases unmatched: 15. The CDR3 runs to 18 residues. Germline-derived CDR1 and CDR2 are LGHNA and YSLEER. The CDR3 nucleotides read TGCGCCAGCAGCCAAGATACTCGCCGGGACAGCCGGTCATATGGCTACACCTTC. It specifies CASSQDTRRDSRSYGYTF.

This chain uses TRBV12-5 with TRBJ2-2; perhaps TRBD1 as D (6 bases). The CDR3 length is 18 residues. Trimming pared 3 bases from V and 4 bases from J, leaving 21 bases between. CDR1 is LGHNT and CDR2 is FRNRAP in the germline V gene. CDR3: CASGLLGAILPFTGELFF. The CDR3 DNA is TGTGCTAGTGGTTTATTGGGGGCCATCCTCCCCTTCACCGGGGAGCTGTTTTTT.

This clone has only a few counts. The V and J genes are TRBV4-1 and TRBJ1-2; D gene ambiguous. The length of the CDR3 is 15 residues. Trimming took off 1 base at V and 4 bases at J, with 13 bases between the two ends. Germline V gives CDR1 MGHRA, CDR2 YSYEKL. CDR3 amino acids: CASSQVSGVGYGYTF. As DNA, the CDR3 is TGCGCCAGCAGCCAAGTCTCCGGGGTGGGCTATGGCTACACCTTC.

The chain has TRBV24-1 and TRBJ2-5; tentative D call: TRBD2 (7 bases). The V gene's germline CDR1 is KGHDR and CDR2 SFDVKD. This CDR3 contains 16 residues. V was shortened by 0 bases and J by 5 bases, with 15 bases between the two germline ends. The CDR3 spells CATSDLQTGGWETQYF. DNA for the CDR3: TGTGCCACCAGTGATTTGCAAACGGGGGGCTGGGAGACCCAGTACTTC.

This clone has only a few counts. The chain carries TRBV4-2 and TRBJ1-1; 12 bases agree with TRBD1. Germline CDR1 is LGHNA and CDR2 is YNFKEQ. V lost 0 bases and J lost 7; bases outside the gene matches: 6. This CDR3 is built from 16 residues. CDR3 sequence (DNA): TGTGCCAGCAGCCAAGATATCCGGGACAGGGGGCTTGAAGCTTTCTTT. Its protein is CASSQDIRDRGLEAFF.